This is a list of T cell receptor beta chains from one sample in a study of OX40 agonist ivuxolimab in advanced cancers. TCRdb's table, derived via immunoSEQ multiplex PCR, lists solely in-frame clones and lacks some. The sample consists of tens of thousands of clones, around nine tenths of them appearing once. The material was CD4+ or CD8+ T cells sorted from blood, obtained in a trial of the OX40 agonist ivuxolimab. The source is an adult with an advanced solid tumor such as melanoma, head and neck, liver or kidney cancer. Each CDR3 is given without its conserved first and last residue.

CDR3 protein | V gene
ASRRDRIYEQY | TRBV2
ATSRDHRGGNTIY | TRBV15
ARGGRANYGYT | TRBV14
ASTLDRGPNEKLF | TRBV2
ASSPAGDGDTQY | TRBV19
ASSKVSNTEAF | TRBV21-1
ASSSYRYQPQH | TRBV28
ASSRGKPSNQPQH | TRBV6-1
ASSAPGLPVDEQY | TRBV9
ASTGTKSYNEQF | TRBV19
ASSLGQGANYGYT | TRBV19
ASSSEPHSGELF | TRBV7-3
ASSLDGKTSYNEQF | TRBV5-6
ASSSGLAGVGYTGELF | TRBV28
ASSFITSGGYNEQF | TRBV5-1
SVQGRMNTEAF | TRBV29-1
ASSRDPGSNYEQY | TRBV5-1
ASSSKRTVNEQF | TRBV27
ASSFGGGGLGYEQY | TRBV5-4
ASSADWTGELF | TRBV10-1
ASSLNRNTEAF | TRBV5-6
ASRRGGYGTNEKLF | TRBV7-8
ASSNQREAYNEQF | TRBV21-1
SADSYNEQF | TRBV29-1
ASSVTSGSTYEQY | TRBV5-1
ASSPEGGGGNQPQH | TRBV6-6
ASSLPSGKGGEQF | TRBV5-1
ASSVQRVGQPQH | TRBV2
ASSERKGLNNEQF | TRBV10-1
ASTLFNGDTQY | TRBV19
ASSLGRGGTSGNEQY | TRBV13